The 14 T cell receptor beta chains presented below share a single source sample, sequenced in a study of T cell repertoires in cytomegalovirus infection. TCRdb processed the reads anew with MiXCR; each CDR3 protein has one entry. The sample has about 500,000 distinct CDR3 sequences, 30% to 35% seen once. These receptors have no known antigen. The material sequenced was cultured PBMCs, taken from culture after CMV antigen stimulation. The receptor set was obtained from a human donor in good health (CMV status not recorded). Some clones in this sample may be carry-over from other donors' samples.

The chain carries TRBV4-3 and TRBJ2-1, with D unresolved. Trimming pared 2 bases from V and 10 bases from J, leaving 9 bases between. The CDR3 runs to 12 residues. Germline CDR1 reads LGHNA; CDR2 reads YSLEER. CDR3 sequence: CASSQSNREQFF. In nucleotides, the CDR3 is TGCGCCAGCAGCCAATCCAATAGGGAGCAGTTCTTC.

The V call is TRBV6-4, the J call TRBJ2-1; 7 nucleotides line up with TRBD2. CDR3 length: 15 amino acids. CDR1 and CDR2 from the germline V gene are MRHNA and SNTAGT. With V trimmed by 5 bases and J by 4 bases, 8 bases remained unmatched. The CDR3 here is CASSPVLAFYNEQFF. For the CDR3, the DNA is TGTGCCAGCAGTCCCGTACTAGCGTTTTACAATGAGCAGTTCTTC.

This clonotype was counted a few times. The J gene is TRBJ1-2, the V gene TRBV6-2 or TRBV6-3; D not resolved. The CDR3 sequence is 14 residues long. V shed 7 bases and J shed 6 bases, with 18 bases lying between them. Germline V CDR1 and CDR2: MNHEY, SVGEGT. The CDR3 spells CASTLVTGPDGYTF. The CDR3 DNA follows: TGTGCCAGCACCCTTGTCACCGGCCCGGATGGCTACACCTTC.

The genes are TRBV19 and TRBJ1-1; 7 nucleotides match TRBD1. In germline, CDR1 is LNHDA, CDR2 SQIVND (reference sequence). The junction had 8 bases not matched to a gene; V was cut back by 4 bases and J by 6 bases. The CDR3 runs 14 residues. Here the CDR3 DNA reads TGTGCCAGTAGTAGACTTGGGACAGCCCCTGAAGCTTTCTTT. It codes for CASSRLGTAPEAFF.

V and J are TRBV4-1 and TRBJ1-2; the D is unclear. The CDR3 extends over 15 amino acids. In germline, CDR1 is MGHRA, CDR2 YSYEKL. V gave up 0 bases and J gave up 1 base, with 9 bases separating them. The CDR3 loop reads CASSQDPEINYGYTF. CDR3 DNA sequence: TGCGCCAGCAGCCAAGATCCGGAGATTAACTATGGCTACACCTTC.

This clonotype was detected a few times. The gene calls are TRBV18 and TRBJ2-3; no reliable D call. Germline values: CDR1 KGHSH, CDR2 LQKENI. There are 14 residues in the CDR3. V dropped 0 bases and J dropped 5 bases, with 9 bases sitting between them. The CDR3 sequence: CASSPPSVVDTQYF. The CDR3 DNA sequence: TGTGCCAGCTCACCACCCTCCGTAGTAGATACGCAGTATTTT.

The chain employs TRBV12-3 or TRBV12-4 and TRBJ2-2; TRBD2 agrees at 10 bases. The CDR3 runs 15 residues. The V segment lost 6 bases and the J segment 8 bases; nucleotides outside the gene matches: 9. Here the CDR3 reads CASRLSVSGGGELFF. CDR3 DNA sequence: TGTGCCAGCAGGCTCTCAGTTAGCGGGGGGGGGGAGCTGTTTTTT.

V is TRBV28 and J is TRBJ2-7; D call uncertain. Germline V gene data show CDR1 as MDHEN and CDR2 as SYDVKM. The CDR3 sequence is 13 residues long. The ends were cut back, 3 bases at V and 5 bases at J, with 11 bases in the middle. The CDR3 DNA sequence: TGTGCCAGCAGTTTGCTCGGTATCCACGAGCAGTACTTC. It specifies CASSLLGIHEQYF.

This clonotype was counted between two and nine times. The chain uses TRBV7-2 and TRBJ1-4, with unresolved D. CDR1 is SGHTA and CDR2 is FQGNSA in the germline V gene. The CDR3 runs to 15 residues. V shed 2 bases and J shed 0 bases, with 7 bases lying between them. CDR3 amino acids: CASSLRATTNEKLFF. The CDR3 bases are TGTGCCAGCAGCTTAAGGGCAACAACTAATGAAAAACTGTTTTTT.

This clonotype appeared a few times. CDR3 nucleotide sequence: TGTGCCAGCAGTGAAAGGGGGCCGTTCCAAGAGACCCAGTACTTC. It specifies CASSERGPFQETQYF. The chain links TRBV2 to TRBJ2-5, with TRBD1 identical over 7 bases. The CDR3 covers 15 residues. The V segment lost 2 bases and the J segment 1 base; nucleotides outside the gene matches: 4. The germline V gene encodes CDR1 SNHLY and CDR2 FYNNEI.

The sample holds a few counts of this clonotype. The J gene is TRBJ2-3, the V gene TRBV7-2, with D unclear. The CDR3 spans 12 residues. CDR1 and CDR2 from the germline V gene are SGHTA and FQGNSA. The V end lost 6 bases, the J end lost 2 bases, and 6 bases lay between the germline ends. CDR3 sequence: CASRRLTDTQYF. For the CDR3, the DNA is TGTGCCAGCAGGCGACTCACAGATACGCAGTATTTT.

This clonotype was seen a few times. The chain joins TRBV7-2 to TRBJ2-5; 7 bases align to TRBD1. CDR1 is SGHTA and CDR2 is FQGNSA in the germline V gene. The CDR3 contains 14 residues. Germline trimming cut 2 bases from V and 4 bases from J; bases unmatched to any gene: 4. The CDR3 here is CASSLSWDRETQYF. CDR3 nucleotides: TGTGCCAGCAGCTTATCGTGGGACAGAGAGACCCAGTACTTC.

This clonotype was found many times. V and J are TRBV4-1 and TRBJ2-7; tentative D call: TRBD1 (5 bases). V was pared by 0 bases and J by 6 bases, with 21 bases between. The CDR3 has 17 residues. CDR1 is MGHRA and CDR2 is YSYEKL in the germline V gene. The CDR3 bases are TGCGCCAGCAGCCAAGATTTTACGGCCAGGGCCCTTGCCGAGCAGTACTTC. It yields the protein CASSQDFTARALAEQYF.

The chain's CDR3 is CASSHNSGVAKNIQYF. CDR3 bases: TGCGCCAGCAGCCATAATAGCGGTGTAGCCAAAAACATTCAGTACTTC. The genes are TRBV4-1 and TRBJ2-4, with D perhaps matching TRBD2 (6 bases). V was pared by 3 bases and J by 0 bases, with 12 bases between. CDR1 and CDR2 from the germline V gene are MGHRA and YSYEKL. The CDR3 has 16 amino acids.